This T cell receptor beta chain was captured by sequencing in a study of blood T cell repertoires in COVID-19. Original methodology: Amplification of reference gene primers provided the estimated nucleated cell counts. Sequencing used immunoSEQ multiplex PCR; TCRdb keeps in-frame clones, though not all of them. V and J calls and clone size are as listed in that table; D and trimming were resolved from the DNA. The repertoire has about 170,000 clones, roughly 81% of them found once; the top ten carry approximately 2.6%. The V gene's germline CDR1 is LGHNA and CDR2 YNFKEQ. The CDR3 has 15 residues. V trimming: 1 base; J trimming: 2 bases; junction bases outside the gene matches: 0.

The sequence was collected from a woman over 75 with COVID-19, enrolled during active disease. The V gene is TRBV4-2, the J gene TRBJ2-1, with TRBD2 identical over 9 bases. The sample consisted of peripheral blood. The CDR3 DNA is TGTGCCAGCAGCCAAGGCGGGAGGGCCTACAATGAGCAGTTCTTC. Translation gives CASSQGGRAYNEQFF.